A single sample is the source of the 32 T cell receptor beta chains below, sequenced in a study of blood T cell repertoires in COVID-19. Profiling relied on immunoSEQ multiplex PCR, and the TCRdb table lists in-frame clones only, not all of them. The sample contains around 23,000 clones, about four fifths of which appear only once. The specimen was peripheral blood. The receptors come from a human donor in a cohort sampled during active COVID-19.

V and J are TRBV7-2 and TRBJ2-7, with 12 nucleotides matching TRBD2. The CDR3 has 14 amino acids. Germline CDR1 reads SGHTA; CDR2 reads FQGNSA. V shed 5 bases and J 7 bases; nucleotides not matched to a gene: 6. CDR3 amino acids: CASSPSGGAGEQYF. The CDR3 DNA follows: TGTGCCAGCAGCCCTAGCGGGGGGGCTGGGGAGCAGTACTTC.

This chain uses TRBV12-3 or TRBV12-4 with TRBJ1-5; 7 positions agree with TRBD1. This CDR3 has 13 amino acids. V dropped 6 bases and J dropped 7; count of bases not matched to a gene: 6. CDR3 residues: CASSEGAGQPQHF. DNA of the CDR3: TGTGCCAGCAGCGAGGGGGCCGGGCAGCCCCAGCATTTT.

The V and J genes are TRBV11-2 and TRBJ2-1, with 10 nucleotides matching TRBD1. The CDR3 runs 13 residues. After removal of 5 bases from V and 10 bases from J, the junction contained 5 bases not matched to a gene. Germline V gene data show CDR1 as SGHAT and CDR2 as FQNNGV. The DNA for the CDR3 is TGTGCCAGCAGCGCGGACAGGGGGAACGAGCAGTTCTTC. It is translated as CASSADRGNEQFF.

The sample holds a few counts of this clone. The CDR3 nucleotides read TGTGCCAGCAGCTTACAGGGAGTTGAGGAAAAACTGTTTTTT. Protein: CASSLQGVEEKLFF. The chain couples TRBV5-8 to TRBJ1-4, with D perhaps matching TRBD1 (6 bases). The CDR3 is 14 amino acids. Germline V lookup: CDR1 SGHTS, CDR2 YDEGEE. The V gene lost 2 bases and the J gene lost 8 bases, with 13 bases spanning the gap.

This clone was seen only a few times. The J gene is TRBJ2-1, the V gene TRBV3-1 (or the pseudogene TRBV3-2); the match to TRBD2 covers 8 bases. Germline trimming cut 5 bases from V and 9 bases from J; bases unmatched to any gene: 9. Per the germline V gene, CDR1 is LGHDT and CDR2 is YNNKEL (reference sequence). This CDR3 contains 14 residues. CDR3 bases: TGTGCCAGCAGCGAAGGGACTAGTTGGAGTGAGCAGTTCTTC. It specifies CASSEGTSWSEQFF.

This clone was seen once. Written as DNA, the CDR3 is TGTGCCAGCAGCCAAGATCCGGGGAACACTGAAGCTTTCTTT. Translated, it gives CASSQDPGNTEAFF. This chain connects TRBV4-2 to TRBJ1-1; D not resolved. V was shortened by 0 bases and J by 1 base, with 6 bases between the two germline ends. Germline-derived CDR1 and CDR2 are LGHNA and YNFKEQ. This CDR3 spans 14 amino acids.

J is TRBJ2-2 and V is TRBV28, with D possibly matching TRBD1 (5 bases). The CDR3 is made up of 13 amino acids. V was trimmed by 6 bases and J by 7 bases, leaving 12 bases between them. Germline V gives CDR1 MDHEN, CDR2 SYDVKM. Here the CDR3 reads CASRFRVVGELFF. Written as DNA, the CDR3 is TGTGCCAGCAGATTCAGGGTCGTCGGGGAGCTGTTTTTT.

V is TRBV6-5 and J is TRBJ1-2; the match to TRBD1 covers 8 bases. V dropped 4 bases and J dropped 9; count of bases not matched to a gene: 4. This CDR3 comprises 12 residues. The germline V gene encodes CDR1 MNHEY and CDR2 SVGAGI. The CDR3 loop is CASSWTGRSYTF. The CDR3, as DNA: TGTGCCAGCAGTTGGACAGGGCGAAGCTACACCTTC.

The CDR3 sequence: CASSDRTGFGYTF. CDR3 DNA: TGTGCCAGCAGTGACCGGACAGGGTTTGGCTACACCTTC. This chain uses TRBV6-4 with TRBJ1-2, with 8 bases lining up with TRBD1. CDR3 length: 13 residues. Germline-derived CDR1 and CDR2 are MRHNA and SNTAGT. The ends lost 2 bases at V and 7 bases at J; junction bases unmatched: 3.

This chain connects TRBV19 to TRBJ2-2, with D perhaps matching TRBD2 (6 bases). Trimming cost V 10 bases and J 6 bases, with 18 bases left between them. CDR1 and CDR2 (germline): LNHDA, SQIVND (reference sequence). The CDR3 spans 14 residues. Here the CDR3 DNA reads TGTGCCACCGGGGGAACAGGCGGCCCCGGGGAGCTGTTTTTT. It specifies CATGGTGGPGELFF.

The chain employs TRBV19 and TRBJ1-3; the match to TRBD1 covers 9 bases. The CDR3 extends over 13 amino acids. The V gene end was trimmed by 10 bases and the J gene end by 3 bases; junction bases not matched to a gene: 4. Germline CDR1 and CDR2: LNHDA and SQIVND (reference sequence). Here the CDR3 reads CATWDRVGNTIYF. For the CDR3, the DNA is TGTGCCACCTGGGACAGGGTTGGAAACACCATATATTTT. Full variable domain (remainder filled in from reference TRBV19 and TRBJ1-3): DGGITQSPKYLFRKEGQNVTLSCEQNLNHDAMYWYRQDPGQGLRLIYYSQIVNDFQKGDIAEGYSVSREKKESFPLTVTSAQKNPTAFYLCATWDRVGNTIYFGEGSWLTVV.

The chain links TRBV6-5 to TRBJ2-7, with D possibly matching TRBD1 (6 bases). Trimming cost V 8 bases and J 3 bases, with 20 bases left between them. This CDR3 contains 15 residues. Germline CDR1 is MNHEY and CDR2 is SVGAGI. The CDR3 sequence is CASALGATGNYEQYF. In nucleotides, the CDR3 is TGTGCCAGCGCTCTAGGGGCTACAGGGAACTACGAGCAGTACTTC.

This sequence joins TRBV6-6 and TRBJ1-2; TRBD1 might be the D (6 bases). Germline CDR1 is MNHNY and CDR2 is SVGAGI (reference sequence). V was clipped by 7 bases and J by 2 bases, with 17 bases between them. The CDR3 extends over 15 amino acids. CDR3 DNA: TGTGCCAGCATCAGAAGGGACACTGGAAACTATGGCTACACCTTC. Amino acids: CASIRRDTGNYGYTF.

In DNA, the CDR3 is TGTGCCAGCAGGGCCGGGCGGGGGTTAGTTTACGAGCAGTACTTC. This encodes CASRAGRGLVYEQYF. V is TRBV6-6 and J is TRBJ2-7; 7 nucleotides line up with TRBD2. The V and J ends lost 6 bases and 4 bases, in that order; junction bases with no gene match: 12. Germline V CDR1 and CDR2: MNHNY, SVGAGI (reference sequence). The CDR3 has 15 amino acids.

Written as DNA, the CDR3 is TGTGCCATCAGTCGACAGGGGGTGACGAACACTGAAGCTTTCTTT. It specifies CAISRQGVTNTEAFF. The chain has TRBV10-3 and TRBJ1-1; 9 nucleotides match TRBD1. This CDR3 has 15 amino acids. Germline V lookup: CDR1 ENHRY, CDR2 SYGVKD. V was clipped by 5 bases and J by 1 base; unmatched bases: 5.

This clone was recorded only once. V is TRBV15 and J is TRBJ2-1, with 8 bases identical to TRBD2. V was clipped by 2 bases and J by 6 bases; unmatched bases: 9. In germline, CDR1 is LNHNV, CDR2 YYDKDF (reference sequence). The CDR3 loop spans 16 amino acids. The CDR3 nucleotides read TGTGCCACCAGCAGACCTTCGGGGGGGGTCCCCAATGAGCAGTTCTTC. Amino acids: CATSRPSGGVPNEQFF. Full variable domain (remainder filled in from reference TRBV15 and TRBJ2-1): DAMVIQNPRYQVTQFGKPVTLSCSQTLNHNVMYWYQQKSSQAPKLLFHYYDKDFNNEADTPDNFQSRRPNTSFCFLDIRSPGLGDTAMYLCATSRPSGGVPNEQFFGPGTRLTVL.

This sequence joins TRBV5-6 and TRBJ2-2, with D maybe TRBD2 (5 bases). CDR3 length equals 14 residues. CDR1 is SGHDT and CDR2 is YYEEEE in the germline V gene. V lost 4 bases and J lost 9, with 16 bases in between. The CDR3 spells CASSSSIGEWELFF. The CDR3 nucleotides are TGTGCCAGCAGCAGTTCGATCGGGGAGTGGGAGCTGTTTTTT.

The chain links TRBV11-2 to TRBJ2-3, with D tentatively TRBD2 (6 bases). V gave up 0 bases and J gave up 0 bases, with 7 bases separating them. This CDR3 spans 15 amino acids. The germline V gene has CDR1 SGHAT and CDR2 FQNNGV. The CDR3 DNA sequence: TGTGCCAGCAGCTTAGATGGGACTAGCACAGATACGCAGTATTTT. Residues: CASSLDGTSTDTQYF. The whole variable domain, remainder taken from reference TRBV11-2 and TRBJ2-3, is EAGVAQSPRYKIIEKRQSVAFWCNPISGHATLYWYQQILGQGPKLLIQFQNNGVVDDSQLPKDRFSAERLKGVDSTLKIQPAKLEDSAVYLCASSLDGTSTDTQYFGPGTRLTVL.

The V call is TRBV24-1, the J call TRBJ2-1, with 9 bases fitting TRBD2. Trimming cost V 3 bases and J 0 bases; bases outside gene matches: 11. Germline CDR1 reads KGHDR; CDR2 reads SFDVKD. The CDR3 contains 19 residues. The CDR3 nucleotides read TGTGCCACCAGTGATGCGGGTAGCGGGGGCCCATTCTCCTACAATGAGCAGTTCTTC. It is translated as CATSDAGSGGPFSYNEQFF.

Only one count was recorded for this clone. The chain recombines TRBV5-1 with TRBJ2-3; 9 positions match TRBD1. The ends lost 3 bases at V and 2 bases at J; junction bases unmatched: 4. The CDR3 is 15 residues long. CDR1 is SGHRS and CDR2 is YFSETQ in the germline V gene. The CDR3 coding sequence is TGCGCCAGCAGCTCCGGGACAGGGCACACAGATACGCAGTATTTT. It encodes CASSSGTGHTDTQYF.

The chain's CDR3 is CASSFDRAHYGYTF. CDR3 in DNA: TGTGCCAGCAGTTTCGACAGGGCCCACTATGGCTACACCTTC. The rearrangement uses TRBV28 and TRBJ1-2; 7 nucleotides line up with TRBD1. The germline V gene has CDR1 MDHEN and CDR2 SYDVKM. Trimming took 3 bases from V and 3 from J; bases not matched to a gene: 4. This CDR3 region has 14 residues.

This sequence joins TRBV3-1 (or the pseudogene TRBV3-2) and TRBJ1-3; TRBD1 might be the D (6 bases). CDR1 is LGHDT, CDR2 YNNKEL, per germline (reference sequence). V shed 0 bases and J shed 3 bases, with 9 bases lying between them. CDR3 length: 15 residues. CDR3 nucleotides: TGTGCCAGCAGCCAAGATTTGGGACATGGAAACACCATATATTTT. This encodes CASSQDLGHGNTIYF.

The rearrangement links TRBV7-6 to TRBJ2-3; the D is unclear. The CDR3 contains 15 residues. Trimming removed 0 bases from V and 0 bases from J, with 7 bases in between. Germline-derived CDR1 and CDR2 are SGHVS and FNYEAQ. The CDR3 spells CASSLAYLSTDTQYF. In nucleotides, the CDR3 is TGTGCCAGCAGCTTAGCGTATCTAAGCACAGATACGCAGTATTTT.

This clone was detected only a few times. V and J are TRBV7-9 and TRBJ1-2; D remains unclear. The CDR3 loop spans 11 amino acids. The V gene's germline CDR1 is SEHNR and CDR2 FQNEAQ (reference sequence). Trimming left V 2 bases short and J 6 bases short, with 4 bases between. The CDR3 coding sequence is TGTGCCAGCAGCTTAACGGATGGCTACACCTTC. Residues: CASSLTDGYTF.

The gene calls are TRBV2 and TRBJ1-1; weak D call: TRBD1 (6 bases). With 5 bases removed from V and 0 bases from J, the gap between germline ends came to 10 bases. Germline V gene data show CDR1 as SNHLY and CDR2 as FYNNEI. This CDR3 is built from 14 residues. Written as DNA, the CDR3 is TGTGCCAGCAGTCAGACAGGCATGAACACTGAAGCTTTCTTT. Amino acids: CASSQTGMNTEAFF.

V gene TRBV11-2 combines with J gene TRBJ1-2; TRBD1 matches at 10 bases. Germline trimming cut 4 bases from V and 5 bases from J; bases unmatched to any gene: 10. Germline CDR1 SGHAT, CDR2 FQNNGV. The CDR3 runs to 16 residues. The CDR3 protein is CASSSQYGTGVYGYTF. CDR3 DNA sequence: TGTGCCAGCAGCTCGCAGTACGGGACAGGGGTTTATGGCTACACCTTC. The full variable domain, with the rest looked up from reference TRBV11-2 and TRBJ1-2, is EAGVAQSPRYKIIEKRQSVAFWCNPISGHATLYWYQQILGQGPKLLIQFQNNGVVDDSQLPKDRFSAERLKGVDSTLKIQPAKLEDSAVYLCASSSQYGTGVYGYTFGSGTRLTVV.

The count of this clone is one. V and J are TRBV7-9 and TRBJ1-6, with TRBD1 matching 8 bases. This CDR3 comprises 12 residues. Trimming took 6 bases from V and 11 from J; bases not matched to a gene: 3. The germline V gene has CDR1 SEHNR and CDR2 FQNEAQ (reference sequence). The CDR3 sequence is CASRLDRAPLHF. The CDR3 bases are TGTGCCAGCAGATTGGACAGGGCACCCCTCCACTTT.

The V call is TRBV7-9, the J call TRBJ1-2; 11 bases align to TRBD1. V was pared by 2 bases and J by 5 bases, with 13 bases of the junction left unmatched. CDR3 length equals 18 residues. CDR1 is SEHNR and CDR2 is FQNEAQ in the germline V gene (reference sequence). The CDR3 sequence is CASSLKQGQGAAGYGYTF. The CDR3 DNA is TGTGCCAGCAGCTTAAAGCAAGGACAGGGGGCAGCTGGTTATGGCTACACCTTC.

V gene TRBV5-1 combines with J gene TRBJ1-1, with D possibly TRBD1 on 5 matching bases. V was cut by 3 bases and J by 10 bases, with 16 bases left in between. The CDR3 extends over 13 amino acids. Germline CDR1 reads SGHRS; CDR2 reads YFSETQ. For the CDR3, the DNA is TGCGCCAGCAGCTCAAGCGGGGCGCGGGTAGCTTTCTTT. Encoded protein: CASSSSGARVAFF.

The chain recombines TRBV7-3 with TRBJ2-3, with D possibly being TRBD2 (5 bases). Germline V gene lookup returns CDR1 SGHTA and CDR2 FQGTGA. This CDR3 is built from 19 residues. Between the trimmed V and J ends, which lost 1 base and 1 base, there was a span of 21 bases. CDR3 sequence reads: CASSLNSLGWETGTDTQYF. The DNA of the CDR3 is TGTGCCAGCAGCTTAAATTCATTGGGTTGGGAGACCGGCACAGATACGCAGTATTTT.

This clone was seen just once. The CDR3 sequence: CASSQDVSGGSDTQYF. The CDR3 DNA is TGTGCCAGCAGCCAAGACGTTAGCGGGGGTTCAGATACGCAGTATTTT. The chain links TRBV4-2 to TRBJ2-3, with TRBD2 matching over 9 bases. The CDR3 covers 16 residues. Germline CDR1 and CDR2: LGHNA and YNFKEQ. V lost 0 bases to trimming and J lost 4 bases; unmatched junction nucleotides: 5.

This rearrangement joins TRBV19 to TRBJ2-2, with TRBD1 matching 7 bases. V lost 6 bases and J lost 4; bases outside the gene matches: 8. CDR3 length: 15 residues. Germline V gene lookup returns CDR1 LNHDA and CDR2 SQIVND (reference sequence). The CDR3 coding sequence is TGTGCCAGTAGCCCGACAGGGTCGGGCACCGGGGAGCTGTTTTTT. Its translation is CASSPTGSGTGELFF.